One and the same sample provided the 14 T cell receptor beta chains below, sequenced in a study of T-cell reconstitution after alpha-beta-depleted transplantation in children. Unique molecular identifiers tagged the TCRbeta library. Using its own MiXCR run on the PCR reads, TCRdb lists one record per CDR3 protein. The repertoire holds about 250,000 distinct CDR3 sequences, with about 24% as singletons. This specimen consisted of PBMCs, mostly from graft donor cells, obtained 360 days after TCRalphabeta/CD19-depleted stem cell transplant. Every receptor here comes from a female patient between 2 and 15 years old who had a stem cell transplant for congenital amegakaryocytic thrombocytopenia, so the T cells may come from the graft donor.

The chain links TRBV4-1 to TRBJ2-5; D is unresolved. V lost 0 bases to trimming and J lost 5 bases, with 16 bases between them. The CDR3 has 16 residues. Germline V CDR1 and CDR2: MGHRA, YSYEKL. In nucleotides, the CDR3 is TGCGCCAGCAGCCAAGATGGGGTGACCGCCGTGGAGACCCAGTACTTC. It translates to CASSQDGVTAVETQYF.

The chain is built from TRBV21-1 and TRBJ2-3; the D call of TRBD1 is as the table states it, not checked on the DNA. TRBV21-1 is flagged as a pseudogene. There are 16 residues in the CDR3. DNA of the CDR3: TGTGCCAGCAGCTCCCTGGGGACAGGGGAAACAGATACGCAGTATTTT. It specifies CASSSLGTGETDTQYF.

The V call is TRBV11-1, the J call TRBJ2-7, with D perhaps matching TRBD1 or TRBD2 (6 bases each). CDR1 is SGHAT, CDR2 FQDESV, per germline (reference sequence). V gave up 5 bases and J gave up 9 bases, with 17 bases separating them. The CDR3 is 13 residues long. The CDR3 region has the DNA TGTGCCAGCAGCCAATATAACAGGGAGGTGCAGTACTTC. It translates to CASSQYNREVQYF. Together with reference TRBV11-1 and TRBJ2-7, the CDR3 gives the full variable domain: EAEVAQSPRYKITEKSQAVAFWCDPISGHATLYWYRQILGQGPELLVQFQDESVVDDSQLPKDRFSAERLKGVDSTLKIQPAELGDSAMYLCASSQYNREVQYFGPGTRLTVT.

This clonotype was picked up many times. This chain uses TRBV12-3 or TRBV12-4 with TRBJ1-1; no firm D call. The V gene lost 5 bases and the J gene lost 4 bases, with 8 bases spanning the gap. This CDR3 contains 12 residues. CDR3 loop: CASSPLGTEAFF. DNA for the CDR3: TGTGCCAGCAGTCCCCTGGGCACTGAAGCTTTCTTT.

This clonotype turned up a few times. This sequence joins TRBV12-3 or TRBV12-4 and TRBJ1-2, with TRBD1 matching 8 bases. The CDR3 sequence is 14 residues long. The J segment lost 7 bases and the V segment lost 6 bases, leaving 10 bases of the junction unmatched. For the CDR3, the DNA is TGTGCCAGCAGCAAATGGACAGGGAGAGGTGGCTACACCTTC. It translates to CASSKWTGRGGYTF.

The chain carries TRBV12-3 or TRBV12-4 and TRBJ2-7; D uncertain. Trimming cost V 2 bases and J 8 bases, with 13 bases left between them. This CDR3 spans 13 amino acids. The CDR3 loop is CASSLPGRSKQYF. Here the CDR3 DNA reads TGTGCCAGCAGTTTACCTGGCCGATCGAAGCAGTACTTC.

This clonotype was found once. The chain combines TRBV3-1 with TRBJ2-5; D remains unclear. CDR1 and CDR2 from the germline V gene are LGHDT and YNNKEL (reference sequence). The germline V and J ends were trimmed by 1 base and 5 bases, with 11 bases remaining between them. The CDR3 sequence is 14 residues long. CDR3 sequence reads: CASSQGLFFETQYF. The CDR3 DNA reads TGTGCCAGCAGCCAAGGTCTGTTTTTCGAGACCCAGTACTTC.

V usage is TRBV20-1 and J usage is TRBJ2-7; D is unclear. The CDR3 covers 17 residues. Trimming removed 0 bases at V and 4 bases at J, with 22 bases between. Germline CDR1 is DFQATT and CDR2 is SNEGSKA (reference sequence). The CDR3 spells CSARDPATDLSRYEQYF. CDR3 coding DNA: TGCAGTGCTAGAGACCCGGCAACGGACCTTTCTAGGTACGAGCAGTACTTC.

This clonotype was recorded a few times. The chain links TRBV7-6 to TRBJ2-1, with D perhaps matching TRBD2 (6 bases). The CDR3 contains 15 residues. The V end lost 5 bases, the J end lost 6 bases, and 17 bases lay between the germline ends. The germline V gene encodes CDR1 SGHVS and CDR2 FNYEAQ. The CDR3 loop is CASSHTLAEPNEQFF. CDR3 DNA: TGTGCCAGCAGCCATACACTAGCAGAGCCCAATGAGCAGTTCTTC.

The chain carries TRBV11-1 and TRBJ2-7; 9 bases map to TRBD2. This CDR3 is 16 amino acids long. The V and J ends lost 5 bases and 1 base, in that order; junction bases with no gene match: 9. CDR1 is SGHAT, CDR2 FQDESV, per germline (reference sequence). CDR3 loop: CASSRNRAGGSYEQYF. CDR3 sequence (DNA): TGTGCCAGCAGCCGAAATCGAGCGGGAGGATCCTACGAGCAGTACTTC.

The rearrangement joins TRBV5-4 to TRBJ2-5; D remains ambiguous. Germline CDR1 and CDR2: SGHNT and YYREEE (reference sequence). V lost 4 bases and J lost 7, with 14 bases in between. This CDR3 contains 13 residues. For the CDR3, the DNA is TGTGCCAGCAGCATTGGTGGAGTGGTGACCCAGTACTTC. As protein: CASSIGGVVTQYF.

This clonotype was recorded at least ten times. The J gene is TRBJ2-5, the V gene TRBV24-1; D not certain. V dropped 4 bases and J dropped 1 base, with 6 bases sitting between them. CDR3 length equals 13 residues. Germline V lookup: CDR1 KGHDR, CDR2 SFDVKD. The CDR3 loop is CATSDGPQETQYF. The DNA for the CDR3 is TGTGCCACCAGTGACGGGCCCCAAGAGACCCAGTACTTC.

The V gene is TRBV5-4, the J gene TRBJ2-5; a possible D gene is TRBD1 (6 bases). Germline CDR1 and CDR2: SGHNT and YYREEE (reference sequence). Trimming left V 0 bases short and J 0 bases short, with 12 bases between. The CDR3 contains 16 residues. The DNA of the CDR3 is TGTGCCAGCAGCTTGGCCTCGGGACAAAACCAAGAGACCCAGTACTTC. Translated: CASSLASGQNQETQYF.

The rearrangement links TRBV29-1 to TRBJ2-7, with D possibly TRBD1 on 5 matching bases. The germline CDR1 and CDR2 sequences are SQVTM and ANQGSEA. Trimming removed 3 bases from V and 5 bases from J, with 14 bases in between. This CDR3 spans 13 amino acids. The CDR3 loop is CSVDIGRAHEQYF. The CDR3 nucleotides are TGCAGCGTTGATATCGGCAGGGCCCACGAGCAGTACTTC.